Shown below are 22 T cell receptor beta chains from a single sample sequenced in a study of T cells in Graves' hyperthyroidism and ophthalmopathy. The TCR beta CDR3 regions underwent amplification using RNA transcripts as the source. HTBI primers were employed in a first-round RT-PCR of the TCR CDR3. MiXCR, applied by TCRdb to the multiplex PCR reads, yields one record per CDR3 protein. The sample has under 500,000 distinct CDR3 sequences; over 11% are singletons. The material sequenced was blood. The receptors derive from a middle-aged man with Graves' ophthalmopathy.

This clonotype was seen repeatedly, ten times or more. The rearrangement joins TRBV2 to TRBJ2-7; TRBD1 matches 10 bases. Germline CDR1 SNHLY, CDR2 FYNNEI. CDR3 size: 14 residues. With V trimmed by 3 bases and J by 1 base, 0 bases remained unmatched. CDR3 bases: TGTGCCAGCAGTGAGGACAGGGGGTCCTACGAGCAGTACTTC. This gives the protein CASSEDRGSYEQYF.

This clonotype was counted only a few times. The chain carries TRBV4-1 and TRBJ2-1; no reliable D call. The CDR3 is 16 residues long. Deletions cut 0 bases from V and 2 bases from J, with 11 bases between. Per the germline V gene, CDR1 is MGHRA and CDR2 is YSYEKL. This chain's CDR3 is CASSQEELGTYNEQFF. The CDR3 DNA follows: TGCGCCAGCAGCCAAGAGGAGCTAGGAACCTACAATGAGCAGTTCTTC.

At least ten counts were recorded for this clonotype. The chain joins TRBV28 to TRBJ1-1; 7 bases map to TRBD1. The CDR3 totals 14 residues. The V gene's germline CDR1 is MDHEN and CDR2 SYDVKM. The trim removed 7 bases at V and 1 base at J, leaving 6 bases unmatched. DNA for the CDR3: TGTGCCAGCAAAACAGGGGTTCGGAACACTGAAGCTTTCTTT. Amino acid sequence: CASKTGVRNTEAFF.

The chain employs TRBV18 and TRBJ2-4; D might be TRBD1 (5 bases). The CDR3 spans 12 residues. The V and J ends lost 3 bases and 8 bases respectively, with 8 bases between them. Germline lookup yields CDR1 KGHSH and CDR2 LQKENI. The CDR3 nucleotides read TGTGCCAGCTCACCTGGGGCAGACATTCAGTACTTC. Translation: CASSPGADIQYF.

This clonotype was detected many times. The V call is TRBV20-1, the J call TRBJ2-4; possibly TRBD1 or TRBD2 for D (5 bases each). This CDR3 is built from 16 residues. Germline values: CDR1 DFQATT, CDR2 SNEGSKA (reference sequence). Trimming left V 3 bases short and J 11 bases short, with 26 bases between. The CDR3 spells CSARFPRGEGLTVQYF. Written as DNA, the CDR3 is TGCAGTGCTAGGTTTCCCCGGGGCGAAGGATTGACTGTTCAGTACTTC.

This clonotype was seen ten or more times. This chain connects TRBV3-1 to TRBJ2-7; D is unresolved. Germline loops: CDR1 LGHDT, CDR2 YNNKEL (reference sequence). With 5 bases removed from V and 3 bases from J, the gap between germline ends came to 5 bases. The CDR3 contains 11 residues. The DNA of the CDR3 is TGTGCCAGCAGCTCCATCTACGAGCAGTACTTC. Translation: CASSSIYEQYF.

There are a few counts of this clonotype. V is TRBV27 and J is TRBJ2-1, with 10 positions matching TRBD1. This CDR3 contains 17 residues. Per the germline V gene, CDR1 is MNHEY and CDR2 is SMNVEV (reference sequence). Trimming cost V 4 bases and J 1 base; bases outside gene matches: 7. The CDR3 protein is CASSSGQGIRSYNEQFF. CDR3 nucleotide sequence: TGTGCCAGCAGTTCGGGACAGGGGATTCGGTCCTACAATGAGCAGTTCTTC.

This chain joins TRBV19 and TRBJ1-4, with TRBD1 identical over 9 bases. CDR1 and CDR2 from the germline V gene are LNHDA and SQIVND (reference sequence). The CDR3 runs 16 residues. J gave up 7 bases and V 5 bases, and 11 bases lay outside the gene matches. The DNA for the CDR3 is TGTGCCAGTAGTGGAGGAGGGACAGGGCTATTTGAAAAACTGTTTTTT. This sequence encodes CASSGGGTGLFEKLFF.

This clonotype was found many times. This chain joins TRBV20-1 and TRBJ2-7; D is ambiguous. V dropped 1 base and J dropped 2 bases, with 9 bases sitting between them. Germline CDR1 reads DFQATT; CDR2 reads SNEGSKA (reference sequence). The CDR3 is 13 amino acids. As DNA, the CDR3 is TGCAGTGCTAGAGGGGCGGATACCTACGAGCAGTACTTC. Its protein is CSARGADTYEQYF.

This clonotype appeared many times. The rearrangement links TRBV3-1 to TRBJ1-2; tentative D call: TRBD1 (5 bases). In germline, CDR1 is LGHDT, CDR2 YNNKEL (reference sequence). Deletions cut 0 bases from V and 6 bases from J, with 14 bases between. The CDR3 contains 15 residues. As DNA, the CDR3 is TGTGCCAGCAGCCAAGATGCCAGGGTTAAGGATGGCTACACCTTC. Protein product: CASSQDARVKDGYTF.

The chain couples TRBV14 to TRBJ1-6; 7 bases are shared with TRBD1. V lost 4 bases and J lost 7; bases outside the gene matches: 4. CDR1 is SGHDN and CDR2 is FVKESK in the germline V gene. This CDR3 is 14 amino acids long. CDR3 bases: TGTGCCAGCAGCCCCGACAGGGACAATTCACCCCTCCACTTT. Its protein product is CASSPDRDNSPLHF.

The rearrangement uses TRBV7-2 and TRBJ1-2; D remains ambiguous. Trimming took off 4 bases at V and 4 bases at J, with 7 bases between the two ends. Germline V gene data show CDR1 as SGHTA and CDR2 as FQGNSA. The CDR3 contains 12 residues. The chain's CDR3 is CASSYLGYGYTF. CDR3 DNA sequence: TGTGCCAGCAGCTACCTGGGCTATGGCTACACCTTC.

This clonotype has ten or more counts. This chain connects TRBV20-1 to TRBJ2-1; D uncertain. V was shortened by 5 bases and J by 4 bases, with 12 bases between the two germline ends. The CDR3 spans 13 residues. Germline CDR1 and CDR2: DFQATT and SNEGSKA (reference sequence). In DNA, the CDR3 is TGCAGTGCTCAAAGCTTAGATTACAATGAGCAGTTCTTC. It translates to CSAQSLDYNEQFF.

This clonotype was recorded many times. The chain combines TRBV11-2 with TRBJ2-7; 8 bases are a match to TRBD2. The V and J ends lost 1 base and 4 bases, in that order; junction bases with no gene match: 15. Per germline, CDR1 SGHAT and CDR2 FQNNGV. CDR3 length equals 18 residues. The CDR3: CASSLVSRGAGGLYEQYF. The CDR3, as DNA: TGTGCCAGCAGCTTAGTTAGCAGGGGCGCGGGGGGATTATACGAGCAGTACTTC.

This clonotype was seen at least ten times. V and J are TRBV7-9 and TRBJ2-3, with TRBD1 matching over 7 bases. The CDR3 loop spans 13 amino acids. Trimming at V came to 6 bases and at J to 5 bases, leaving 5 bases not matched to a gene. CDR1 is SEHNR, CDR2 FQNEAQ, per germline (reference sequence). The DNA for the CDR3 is TGTGCCAGCAGTGCAGGGGGTGGAGATACGCAGTATTTT. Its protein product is CASSAGGGDTQYF.

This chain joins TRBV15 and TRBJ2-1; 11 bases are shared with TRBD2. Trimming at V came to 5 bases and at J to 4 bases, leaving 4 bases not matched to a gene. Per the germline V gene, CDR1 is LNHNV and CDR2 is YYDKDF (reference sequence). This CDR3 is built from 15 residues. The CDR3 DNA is TGTGCCACCAGCGAAAGACTAGCGGGGTACAATGAGCAGTTCTTC. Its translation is CATSERLAGYNEQFF.

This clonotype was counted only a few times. This CDR3 is CASSRASGIYEQYF. DNA of the CDR3: TGTGCCAGCAGTAGGGCATCGGGCATCTACGAGCAGTACTTC. V is TRBV6-1 and J is TRBJ2-7; D ambiguous. Trimming took off 5 bases at V and 3 bases at J, with 14 bases between the two ends. CDR3 length: 14 residues. CDR1 MNHNS and CDR2 SASEGT come from the germline V gene.

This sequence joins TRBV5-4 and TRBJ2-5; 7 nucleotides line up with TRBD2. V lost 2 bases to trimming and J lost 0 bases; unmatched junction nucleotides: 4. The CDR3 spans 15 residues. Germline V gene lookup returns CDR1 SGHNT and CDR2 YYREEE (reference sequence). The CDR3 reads CASSLWRGNQETQYF. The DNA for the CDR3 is TGTGCCAGCAGCTTATGGCGGGGGAACCAAGAGACCCAGTACTTC.

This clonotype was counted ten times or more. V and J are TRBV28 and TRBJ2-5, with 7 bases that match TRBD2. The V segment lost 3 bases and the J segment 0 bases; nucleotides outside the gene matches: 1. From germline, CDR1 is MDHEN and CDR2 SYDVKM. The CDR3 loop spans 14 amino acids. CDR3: CASSFLADQETQYF. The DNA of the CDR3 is TGTGCCAGCAGTTTTCTAGCGGACCAAGAGACCCAGTACTTC.

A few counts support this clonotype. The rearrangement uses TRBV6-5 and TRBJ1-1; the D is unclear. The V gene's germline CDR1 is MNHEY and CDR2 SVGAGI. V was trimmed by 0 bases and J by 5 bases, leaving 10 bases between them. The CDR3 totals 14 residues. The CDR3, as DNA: TGTGCCAGCAGTTACTCGAAATCTGGAACTGAAGCTTTCTTT. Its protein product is CASSYSKSGTEAFF.

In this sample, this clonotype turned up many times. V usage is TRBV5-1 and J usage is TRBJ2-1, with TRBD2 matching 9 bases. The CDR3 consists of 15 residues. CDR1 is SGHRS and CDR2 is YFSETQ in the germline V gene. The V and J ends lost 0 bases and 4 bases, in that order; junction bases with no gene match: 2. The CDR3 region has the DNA TGCGCCAGCAGCTTGGCCCTAGCGGGATACAATGAGCAGTTCTTC. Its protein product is CASSLALAGYNEQFF.

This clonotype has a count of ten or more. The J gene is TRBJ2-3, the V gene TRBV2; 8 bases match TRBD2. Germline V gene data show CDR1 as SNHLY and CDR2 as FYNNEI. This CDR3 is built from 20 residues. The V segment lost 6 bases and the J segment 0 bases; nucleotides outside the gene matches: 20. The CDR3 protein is CASRQRGTREGISSTDTQYF. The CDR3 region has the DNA TGTGCCAGCAGGCAAAGGGGTACTCGGGAGGGAATCTCTAGCACAGATACGCAGTATTTT.